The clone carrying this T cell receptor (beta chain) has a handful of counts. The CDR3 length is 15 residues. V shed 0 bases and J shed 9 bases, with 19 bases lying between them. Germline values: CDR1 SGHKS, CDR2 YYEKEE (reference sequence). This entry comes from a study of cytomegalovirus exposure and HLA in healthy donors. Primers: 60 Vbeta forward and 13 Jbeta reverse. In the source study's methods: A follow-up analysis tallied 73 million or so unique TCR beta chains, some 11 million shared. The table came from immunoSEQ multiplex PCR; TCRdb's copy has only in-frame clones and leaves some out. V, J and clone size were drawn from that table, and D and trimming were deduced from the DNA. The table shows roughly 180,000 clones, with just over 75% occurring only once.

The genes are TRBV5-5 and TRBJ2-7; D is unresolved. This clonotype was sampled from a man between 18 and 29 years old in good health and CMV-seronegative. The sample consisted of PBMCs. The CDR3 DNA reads TGTGCCAGCAGCTTGGAAGTGTCTACGATATCGGGGCAGTACTTC. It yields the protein CASSLEVSTISGQYF.